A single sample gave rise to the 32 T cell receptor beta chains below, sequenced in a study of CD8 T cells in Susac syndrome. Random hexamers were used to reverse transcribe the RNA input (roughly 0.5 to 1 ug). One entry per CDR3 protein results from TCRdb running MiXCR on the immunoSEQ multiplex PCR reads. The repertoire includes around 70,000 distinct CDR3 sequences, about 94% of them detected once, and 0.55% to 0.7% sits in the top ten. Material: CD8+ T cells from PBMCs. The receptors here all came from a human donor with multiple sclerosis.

As DNA, the CDR3 is TGTGCCAGTAGTATGGGGAGCGCCGGGGAGCTGTTTTTT. The encoded protein is CASSMGSAGELFF. The chain combines TRBV19 with TRBJ2-2, with a weak D call TRBD2 (5 bases). The CDR3 has 13 residues. Trimming stripped 3 bases from V and 6 bases from J, with 8 bases between. Germline assignment: CDR1 LNHDA and CDR2 SQIVND (reference sequence).

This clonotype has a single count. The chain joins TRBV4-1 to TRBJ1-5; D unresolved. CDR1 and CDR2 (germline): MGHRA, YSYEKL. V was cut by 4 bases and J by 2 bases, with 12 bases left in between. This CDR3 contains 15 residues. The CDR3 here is CASSPRGPGNQPQHF. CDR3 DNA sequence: TGCGCCAGCAGCCCCCGCGGCCCCGGCAATCAGCCCCAGCATTTT.

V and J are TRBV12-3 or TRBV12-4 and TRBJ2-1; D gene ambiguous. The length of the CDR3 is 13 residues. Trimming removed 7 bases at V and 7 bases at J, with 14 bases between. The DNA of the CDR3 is TGTGCCAGCAACTGGGGTAGGGTTAATGAGCAGTTCTTC. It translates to CASNWGRVNEQFF.

The CDR3: CASSLAEYEQYF. CDR3 coding DNA: TGTGCCAGCAGCCTGGCAGAATACGAGCAGTACTTC. V is TRBV5-4 and J is TRBJ2-7; D is uncertain. Trimming took off 4 bases at V and 4 bases at J, with 9 bases between the two ends. The CDR3 totals 12 residues. Germline CDR1 reads SGHNT; CDR2 reads YYREEE (reference sequence).

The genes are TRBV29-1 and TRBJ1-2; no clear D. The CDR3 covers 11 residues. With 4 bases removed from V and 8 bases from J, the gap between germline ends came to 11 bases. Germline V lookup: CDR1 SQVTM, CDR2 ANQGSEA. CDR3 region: CSVGAGGGYTF. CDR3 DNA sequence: TGCAGCGTTGGGGCTGGTGGGGGCTACACCTTC.

The CDR3 nucleotides are TGTGCCAGCAGTTTACGAAGGGTAGCGTTTCTCACAGATACGCAGTATTTT. It translates to CASSLRRVAFLTDTQYF. The rearrangement uses TRBV27 and TRBJ2-3; D may be TRBD2 (5 bases). Trimming removed 2 bases from V and 2 bases from J, with 17 bases in between. The germline CDR1 and CDR2 sequences are MNHEY and SMNVEV (reference sequence). This CDR3 has 17 amino acids.

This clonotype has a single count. The CDR3 protein is CASNTGSHFHEQFF. As DNA, the CDR3 is TGTGCCAGCAATACGGGATCCCACTTCCATGAGCAGTTCTTC. V usage is TRBV27 and J usage is TRBJ2-1; tentatively, D is TRBD2 (5 bases). V shed 7 bases and J shed 8 bases, with 18 bases lying between them. Germline V gene data show CDR1 as MNHEY and CDR2 as SMNVEV (reference sequence). The CDR3 runs to 14 residues.

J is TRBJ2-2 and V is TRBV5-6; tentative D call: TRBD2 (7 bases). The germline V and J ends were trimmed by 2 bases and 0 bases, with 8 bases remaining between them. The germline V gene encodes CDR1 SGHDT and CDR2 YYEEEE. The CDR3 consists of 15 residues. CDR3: CASSLGGANTGELFF. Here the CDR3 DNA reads TGTGCCAGCAGCTTAGGGGGGGCGAACACCGGGGAGCTGTTTTTT.

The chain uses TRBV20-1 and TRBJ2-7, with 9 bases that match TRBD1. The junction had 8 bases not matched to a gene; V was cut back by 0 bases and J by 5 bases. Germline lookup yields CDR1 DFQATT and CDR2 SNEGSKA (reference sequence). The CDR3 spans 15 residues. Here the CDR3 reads CSARETGQGPHEQYF. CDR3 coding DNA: TGCAGTGCTAGAGAGACGGGACAGGGTCCCCACGAGCAGTACTTC.

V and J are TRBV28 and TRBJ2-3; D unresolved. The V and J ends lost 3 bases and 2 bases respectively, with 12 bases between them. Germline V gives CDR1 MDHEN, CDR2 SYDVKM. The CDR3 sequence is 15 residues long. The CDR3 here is CASSFALPTTDTQYF. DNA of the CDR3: TGTGCCAGCAGTTTCGCGCTCCCTACCACAGATACGCAGTATTTT.

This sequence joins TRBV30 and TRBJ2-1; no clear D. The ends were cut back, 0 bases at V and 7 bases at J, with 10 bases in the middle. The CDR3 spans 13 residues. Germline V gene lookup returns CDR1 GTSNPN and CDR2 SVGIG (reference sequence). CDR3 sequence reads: CAWSVLPQNEQFF. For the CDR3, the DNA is TGTGCCTGGAGTGTACTCCCACAGAATGAGCAGTTCTTC.

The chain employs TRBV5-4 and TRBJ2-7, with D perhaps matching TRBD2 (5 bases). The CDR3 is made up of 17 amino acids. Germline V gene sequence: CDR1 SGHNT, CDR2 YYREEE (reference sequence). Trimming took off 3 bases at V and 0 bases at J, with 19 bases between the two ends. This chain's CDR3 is CASSSGILSGASYEQYF. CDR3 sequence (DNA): TGTGCCAGCAGCTCGGGCATATTGAGCGGAGCCTCCTACGAGCAGTACTTC.

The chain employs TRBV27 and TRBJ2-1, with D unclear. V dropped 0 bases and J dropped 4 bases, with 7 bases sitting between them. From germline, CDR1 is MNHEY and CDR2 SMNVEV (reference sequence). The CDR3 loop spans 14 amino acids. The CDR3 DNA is TGTGCCAGCAGTTTATCCCCAGTTTACAATGAGCAGTTCTTC. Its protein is CASSLSPVYNEQFF.

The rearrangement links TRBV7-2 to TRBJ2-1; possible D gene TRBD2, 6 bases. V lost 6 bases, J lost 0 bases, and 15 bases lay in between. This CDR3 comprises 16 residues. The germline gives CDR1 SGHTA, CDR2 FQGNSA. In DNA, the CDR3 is TGTGCCAGCAGTCTAATCCTAGCGCTCTCCTACAATGAGCAGTTCTTC. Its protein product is CASSLILALSYNEQFF.

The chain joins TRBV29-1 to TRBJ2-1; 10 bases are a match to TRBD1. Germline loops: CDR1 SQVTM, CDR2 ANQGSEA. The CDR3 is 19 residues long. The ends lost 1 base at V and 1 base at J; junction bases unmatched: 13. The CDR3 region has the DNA TGCAGCGTTGAAGTAGCCGCCCCGGCGGACAGGGGGTCCTACAATGAGCAGTTCTTC. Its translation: CSVEVAAPADRGSYNEQFF.

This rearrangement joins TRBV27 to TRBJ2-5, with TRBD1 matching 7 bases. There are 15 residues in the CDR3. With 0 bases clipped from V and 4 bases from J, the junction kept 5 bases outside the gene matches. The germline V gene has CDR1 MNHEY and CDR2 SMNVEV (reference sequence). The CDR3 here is CASSLSGTVVETQYF. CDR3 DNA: TGTGCCAGCAGTTTATCGGGGACAGTCGTAGAGACCCAGTACTTC.

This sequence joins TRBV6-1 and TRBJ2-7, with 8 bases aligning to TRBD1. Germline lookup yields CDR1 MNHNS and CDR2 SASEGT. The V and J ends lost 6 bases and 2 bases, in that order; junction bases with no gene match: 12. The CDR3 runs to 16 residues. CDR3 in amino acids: CASSAETTGETYEQYF. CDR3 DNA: TGTGCCAGCAGCGCCGAAACGACAGGGGAGACCTACGAGCAGTACTTC.

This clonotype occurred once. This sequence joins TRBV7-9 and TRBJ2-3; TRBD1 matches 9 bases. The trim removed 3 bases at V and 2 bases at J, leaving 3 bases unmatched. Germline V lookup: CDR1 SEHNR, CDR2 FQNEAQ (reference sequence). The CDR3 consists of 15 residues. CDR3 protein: CASSFWTGVTDTQYF. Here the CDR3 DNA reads TGTGCCAGCAGCTTCTGGACAGGGGTCACAGATACGCAGTATTTT.

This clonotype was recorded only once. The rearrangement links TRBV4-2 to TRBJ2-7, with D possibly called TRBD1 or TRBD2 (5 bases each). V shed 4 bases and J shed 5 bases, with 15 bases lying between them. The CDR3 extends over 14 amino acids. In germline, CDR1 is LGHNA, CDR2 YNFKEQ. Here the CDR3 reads CASSRAWGLDEQYF. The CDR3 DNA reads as TGTGCCAGCAGCCGCGCGTGGGGGTTAGACGAGCAGTACTTC.

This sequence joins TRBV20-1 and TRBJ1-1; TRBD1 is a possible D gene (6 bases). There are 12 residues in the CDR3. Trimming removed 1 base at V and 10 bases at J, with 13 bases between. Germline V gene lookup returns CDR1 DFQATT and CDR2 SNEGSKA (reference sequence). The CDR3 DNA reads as TGCAGTGCTAGAGGAATGGAGGGGGGAGCTTTCTTT. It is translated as CSARGMEGGAFF.

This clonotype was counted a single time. The CDR3 region has the DNA TGTGCCAGCACCGCCGGGACTAGCACCTACAATGAGCAGTTCTTC. Its protein is CASTAGTSTYNEQFF. The chain employs TRBV27 and TRBJ2-1, with 9 bases aligning to TRBD2. V lost 7 bases, J lost 2 bases, and 6 bases stayed unmatched. The CDR3 has 15 residues. Germline assignment: CDR1 MNHEY and CDR2 SMNVEV (reference sequence).

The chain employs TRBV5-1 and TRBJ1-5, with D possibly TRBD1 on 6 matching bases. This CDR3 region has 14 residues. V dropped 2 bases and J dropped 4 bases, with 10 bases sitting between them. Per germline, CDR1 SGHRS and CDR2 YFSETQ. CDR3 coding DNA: TGCGCCAGCAGCTTAGGAGGGGGAAATCAGCCCCAGCATTTT. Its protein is CASSLGGGNQPQHF.

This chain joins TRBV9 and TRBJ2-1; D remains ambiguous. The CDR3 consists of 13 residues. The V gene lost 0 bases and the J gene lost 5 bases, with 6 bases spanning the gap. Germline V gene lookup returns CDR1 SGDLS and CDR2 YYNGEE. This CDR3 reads CASSVDWDNEQFF. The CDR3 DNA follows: TGTGCCAGCAGCGTAGACTGGGACAATGAGCAGTTCTTC.

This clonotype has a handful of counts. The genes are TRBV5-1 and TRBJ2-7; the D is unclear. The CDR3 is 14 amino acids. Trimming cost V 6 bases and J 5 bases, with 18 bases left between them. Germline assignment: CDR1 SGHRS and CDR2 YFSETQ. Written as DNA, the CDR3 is TGCGCCAGCACCGTCTTGGGTCGTTCCGACGAGCAGTACTTC. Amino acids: CASTVLGRSDEQYF.

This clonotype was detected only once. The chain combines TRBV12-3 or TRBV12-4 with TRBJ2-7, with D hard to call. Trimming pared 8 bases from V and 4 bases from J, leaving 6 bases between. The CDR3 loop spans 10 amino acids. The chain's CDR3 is CASGDYEQYF. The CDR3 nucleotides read TGTGCCAGCGGAGATTACGAGCAGTACTTC.

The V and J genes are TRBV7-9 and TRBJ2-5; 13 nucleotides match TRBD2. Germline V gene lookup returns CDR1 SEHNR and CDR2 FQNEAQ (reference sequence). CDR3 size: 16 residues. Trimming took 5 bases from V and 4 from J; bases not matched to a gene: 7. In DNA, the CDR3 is TGTGCCAGCAGCCCCCGGACTAGCGGGAGAGGAGAGACCCAGTACTTC. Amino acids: CASSPRTSGRGETQYF.

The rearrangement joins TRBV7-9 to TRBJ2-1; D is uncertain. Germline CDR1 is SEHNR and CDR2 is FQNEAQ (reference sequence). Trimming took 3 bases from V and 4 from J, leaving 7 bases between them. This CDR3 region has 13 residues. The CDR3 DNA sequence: TGTGCCAGCAGCTTGGAACTTTACAATGAGCAGTTCTTC. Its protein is CASSLELYNEQFF. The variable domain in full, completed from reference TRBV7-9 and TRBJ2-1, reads DTGVSQNPRHKITKRGQNVTFRCDPISEHNRLYWYRQTLGQGPEFLTYFQNEAQLEKSRLLSDRFSAERPKGSFSTLEIQRTEQGDSAMYLCASSLELYNEQFFGPGTRLTVL.

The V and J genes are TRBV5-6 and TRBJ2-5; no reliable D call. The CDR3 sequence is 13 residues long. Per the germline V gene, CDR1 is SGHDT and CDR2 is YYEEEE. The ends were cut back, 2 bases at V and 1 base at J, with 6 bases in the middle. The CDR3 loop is CASSFDIQETQYF. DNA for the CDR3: TGTGCCAGCAGCTTTGACATCCAAGAGACCCAGTACTTC.

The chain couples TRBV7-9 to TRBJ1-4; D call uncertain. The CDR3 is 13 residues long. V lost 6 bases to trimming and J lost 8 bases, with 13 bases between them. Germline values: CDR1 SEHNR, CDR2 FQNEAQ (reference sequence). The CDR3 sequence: CASRAPQGEKLFF. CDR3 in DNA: TGTGCCAGCAGAGCCCCGCAAGGGGAAAAACTGTTTTTT.

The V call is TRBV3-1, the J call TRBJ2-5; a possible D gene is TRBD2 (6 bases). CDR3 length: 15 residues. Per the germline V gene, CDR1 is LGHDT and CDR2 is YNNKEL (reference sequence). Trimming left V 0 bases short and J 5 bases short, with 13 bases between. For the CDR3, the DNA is TGTGCCAGCAGCCAAGACGGGCGTGCGGGGGAGACCCAGTACTTC. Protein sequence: CASSQDGRAGETQYF.

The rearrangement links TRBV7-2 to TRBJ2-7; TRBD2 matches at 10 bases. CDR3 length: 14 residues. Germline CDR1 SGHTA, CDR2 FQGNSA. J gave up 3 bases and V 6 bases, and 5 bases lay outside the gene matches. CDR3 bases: TGTGCCAGCAGTCCCCTAGCGGGAGACTACGAGCAGTACTTC. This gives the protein CASSPLAGDYEQYF.

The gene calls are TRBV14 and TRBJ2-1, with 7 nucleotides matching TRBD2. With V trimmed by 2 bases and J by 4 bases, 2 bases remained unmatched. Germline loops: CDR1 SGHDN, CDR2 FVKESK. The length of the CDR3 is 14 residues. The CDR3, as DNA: TGTGCCAGCAGCCAAAGGGACTATTACAATGAGCAGTTCTTC. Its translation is CASSQRDYYNEQFF.